This T cell receptor beta chain was observed in a study of control samples from healthy donors and cancer patients. Sequencing used immunoSEQ multiplex PCR; TCRdb keeps in-frame clones, though not all of them. This sample has about 100,000 clones, with approximately 82% found just once. The sequence was collected from a man aged 18 to 29 in good health. The sequenced material came from blood.

CDR3 DNA: TGTGCCAGCAGTTACTCCCGATGGTCCCATTCACCCCTCCACTTT. It encodes CASSYSRWSHSPLHF. V usage is TRBV6-5 and J usage is TRBJ1-6, with unresolved D. Germline V gene lookup returns CDR1 MNHEY and CDR2 SVGAGI. Trimming took 0 bases from V and 8 from J, leaving 11 bases between them. The CDR3 is 15 residues long.